This T cell receptor (beta chain) derives from a study of T cells in Graves' hyperthyroidism and ophthalmopathy. Study-level background: Blood from the periphery was taken at initial diagnosis, before any treatment.

Study findings and constraints: In the blood, most expanded thyroid clonotypes above 0.001 appeared as well.

TCR beta CDR3 region amplification was performed from RNA transcripts. HTBI primers drove first-round RT-PCR of the TCR CDR3. TCRdb re-called the multiplex PCR reads through MiXCR, storing one row per CDR3 protein. This table holds a few hundred thousand distinct CDR3 sequences, less than 15% found once. In this sample, this clonotype turned up many times. Antigen: not known. The CDR3 is 14 amino acids. The V and J ends lost 5 bases and 3 bases respectively, with 11 bases between them. Germline V lookup: CDR1 MNHNS, CDR2 SASEGT. This chain uses TRBV6-1 with TRBJ1-5; unclear D gene. Sequenced input: blood. The sequence was obtained from a woman in her late teens or twenties with Graves' hyperthyroidism. The CDR3 DNA follows: TGTGCCAGCAGTCTCCCAGGAAACAATCAGCCCCAGCATTTT. It yields the protein CASSLPGNNQPQHF.